The 10 T cell receptor beta chains below were found in one sample sequenced in a study of CD8+ T cells in alopecia areata. The treatment: oral pan-JAK inhibitor, 5-10 mg twice daily. Reverse transcription of extracted RNA yielded cDNA, which provided the sequencing template. Assay: immunoSEQ multiplex PCR; the TCRdb copy retains only in-frame clones and omits some. The data show 110,000 or so clones, around three fifths seen once. Sequencing used CD4+ T cells sorted from blood, obtained at week 24, from a patient treated with tofacitinib. The receptors shown here come from a human donor with alopecia areata.

The chain has TRBV30 and TRBJ1-3, with D hard to call. The CDR3 covers 13 residues. V was pared by 4 bases and J by 0 bases, with 7 bases between. Per germline, CDR1 GTSNPN and CDR2 SVGIG (reference sequence). The CDR3 nucleotides are TGTGCCTGGACCCCGGGCTCTGGAAACACCATATATTTT. Its protein product is CAWTPGSGNTIYF.

This clone was recorded once. J is TRBJ2-7 and V is TRBV28, with TRBD2 identical over 9 bases. Losses at the gene ends were 7 bases for V and 2 bases for J; bases not matched to a gene: 12. There are 16 residues in the CDR3. The germline V gene has CDR1 MDHEN and CDR2 SYDVKM. This CDR3 is CASTSPSGGTPYEQYF. The CDR3 DNA follows: TGTGCCAGCACCTCCCCCAGCGGGGGGACACCCTACGAGCAGTACTTC.

CDR3 DNA: TGTGCCAGCAGCTCCGGGACAGCGACCTTGTTCTATGGCTACACCTTC. Translating it yields CASSSGTATLFYGYTF. This rearrangement joins TRBV7-3 to TRBJ1-2; TRBD1 matches 7 bases. The CDR3 is 16 residues long. Trimming took 4 bases from V and 4 from J; bases not matched to a gene: 12. Germline loops: CDR1 SGHTA, CDR2 FQGTGA.

V usage is TRBV20-1 and J usage is TRBJ2-5; 8 nucleotides align to TRBD2. Germline V lookup: CDR1 DFQATT, CDR2 SNEGSKA (reference sequence). Trimming removed 6 bases from V and 7 bases from J; junction bases left unmatched: 4. The CDR3 runs 11 residues. The CDR3 loop reads CSAPLAGTQYF. DNA of the CDR3: TGCAGTGCGCCGCTAGCGGGGACCCAGTACTTC.

The J gene is TRBJ1-2, the V gene TRBV29-1; the match to TRBD1 covers 8 bases. The CDR3 covers 12 residues. V shed 8 bases, J shed 6 bases, and the junction held 8 bases outside the gene matches. Germline V lookup: CDR1 SQVTM, CDR2 ANQGSEA. The CDR3 loop reads CSCLRGQDGYTF. The CDR3 DNA sequence: TGCAGCTGCCTCAGGGGGCAGGATGGCTACACCTTC.

This clone has only a few counts. The V and J genes are TRBV30 and TRBJ1-6, with D unclear. The CDR3 totals 12 residues. Trimming shortened V by 1 base and J by 8 bases, and 6 bases separated the two germline ends. Germline V gene sequence: CDR1 GTSNPN, CDR2 SVGIG (reference sequence). The CDR3 nucleotides are TGTGCCTGGAGTGAGGGCTATTCACCCCTCCACTTT. This encodes CAWSEGYSPLHF.

This chain joins TRBV10-3 and TRBJ2-5; TRBD2 matches 10 bases. The germline CDR1 and CDR2 sequences are ENHRY and SYGVKD. The CDR3 covers 15 residues. With 10 bases clipped from V and 5 bases from J, the junction kept 13 bases outside the gene matches. CDR3 coding DNA: TGTGCCACCGATCCCGTAGCGGGGGGCCGGGAGACCCAGTACTTC. It yields the protein CATDPVAGGRETQYF.

The chain carries TRBV7-2 and TRBJ1-6; TRBD1 agrees at 8 bases. Germline lookup yields CDR1 SGHTA and CDR2 FQGNSA. The length of the CDR3 is 17 residues. Unmatched junction bases numbered 7, after V lost 1 base and J lost 5 bases. CDR3 residues: CASSLVAGQGDNSPLHF. The CDR3 region has the DNA TGTGCCAGCAGCTTAGTCGCTGGACAGGGCGATAATTCACCCCTCCACTTT. Combining the CDR3 with reference TRBV7-2 and TRBJ1-6 gives the whole variable domain GAGVSQSPSNKVTEKGKDVELRCDPISGHTALYWYRQSLGQGLEFLIYFQGNSAPDKSGLPSDRFSAERTGGSVSTLTIQRTQQEDSAVYLCASSLVAGQGDNSPLHFGNGTRLTVT.

The chain carries TRBV6-5 and TRBJ2-6; no definite D call. Trimming removed 0 bases from V and 0 bases from J, with 3 bases in between. The length of the CDR3 is 15 residues. Germline V lookup: CDR1 MNHEY, CDR2 SVGAGI. DNA of the CDR3: TGTGCCAGCAGTTACTCGGTCTCTGGGGCCAACGTCCTGACTTTC. Translation gives CASSYSVSGANVLTF.

The gene calls are TRBV27 and TRBJ1-6; TRBD1 aligns across 7 bases. This CDR3 is built from 16 residues. Trimming at V came to 2 bases and at J to 10 bases, leaving 11 bases not matched to a gene. Germline V gene sequence: CDR1 MNHEY, CDR2 SMNVEV (reference sequence). CDR3 in DNA: TGTGCCAGCAGTTTAGGGCGGGACAGCCTAACGTCACCCCTCCACTTT. This gives the protein CASSLGRDSLTSPLHF.